This passage covers 20 T cell receptor beta chains from one sample sequenced in a study of early T cells in non-severe SARS-CoV-2 infection. TCRdb re-analysed the 5' RACE reads in MiXCR, keeping a single row per CDR3 protein. The top ten clones hold roughly 1.2% of a sample with 55,000 to 70,000 distinct CDR3 sequences, around 12% of them seen once. The sequencing here drew on whole blood, taken at baseline. The receptors derive from an adult who was a healthcare worker with PCR-confirmed SARS-CoV-2 infection or an uninfected control (not recorded which). The donor label of this sample is uncertain.

This clonotype was observed a few times. The V gene is TRBV5-1, the J gene TRBJ1-4; 7 bases align to TRBD1. The CDR3 spans 15 residues. Germline assignment: CDR1 SGHRS and CDR2 YFSETQ. V shed 0 bases and J 5 bases; nucleotides not matched to a gene: 4. As DNA, the CDR3 is TGCGCCAGCAGCTTGGACGGGACAGCAAATGAAAAACTGTTTTTT. This encodes CASSLDGTANEKLFF.

This clonotype has just a few counts. V is TRBV7-9 and J is TRBJ2-7, with a possible D match to TRBD1 (5 bases). CDR3 size: 15 residues. Germline V gene lookup returns CDR1 SEHNR and CDR2 FQNEAQ (reference sequence). Trimming removed 5 bases from V and 4 bases from J, with 18 bases in between. CDR3 region: CASSAVRATEYEQYV. Written as DNA, the CDR3 is TGTGCCAGCAGCGCAGTCAGGGCGACTGAATACGAGCAGTACGTC.

In its sample, this clonotype was seen a few times. The chain couples TRBV29-1 to TRBJ1-1, with D maybe TRBD1 (6 bases). The CDR3 spans 18 residues. The V gene lost 2 bases and the J gene lost 2 bases, with 24 bases spanning the gap. Germline V lookup: CDR1 SQVTM, CDR2 ANQGSEA. The CDR3 loop reads CSVERSFLLLDSNTEAFF. The CDR3 DNA reads as TGCAGCGTTGAACGTTCTTTCCTTTTGCTGGACAGTAACACTGAAGCTTTCTTT.

This clonotype showed up many times. The rearrangement links TRBV5-1 to TRBJ2-1, with no clear D. The CDR3 has 15 residues. V gave up 7 bases and J gave up 0 bases, with 14 bases separating them. Germline V gene sequence: CDR1 SGHRS, CDR2 YFSETQ. The CDR3 spells CASSFRSTSYNEQFF. In nucleotides, the CDR3 is TGCGCCAGCTCCTTCCGGAGTACCTCCTACAATGAGCAGTTCTTC.

The chain combines TRBV7-8 with TRBJ2-1; D unclear. The CDR3 totals 15 residues. The germline V gene encodes CDR1 SGHVS and CDR2 FQNEAQ. The ends were cut back, 0 bases at V and 8 bases at J, with 14 bases in the middle. The CDR3 DNA is TGTGCCAGCAGCTTAGCTCTAAGGGAAGCGTATGAGCAGTTCTTC. Amino acids: CASSLALREAYEQFF.

This clonotype was counted only a few times. The rearrangement links TRBV3-1 to TRBJ2-4, with 9 bases identical to TRBD2. The CDR3 length is 13 residues. The V gene's germline CDR1 is LGHDT and CDR2 YNNKEL (reference sequence). Unmatched junction bases numbered 9, after V lost 3 bases and J lost 15 bases. CDR3 DNA sequence: TGTGCCAGCAGCCAGGGCCCCGCGGGGGGGTTGTACTTC. It codes for CASSQGPAGGLYF.

The chain couples TRBV29-1 to TRBJ2-7; D is unresolved. Germline V gene lookup returns CDR1 SQVTM and CDR2 ANQGSEA. The CDR3 loop spans 13 amino acids. The ends were cut back, 1 base at V and 1 base at J, with 8 bases in the middle. The CDR3 nucleotides are TGCAGCGTTGAAGTTGCTGGATCCTACGAGCAGTACGTC. Its translation: CSVEVAGSYEQYV.

A few counts support this clonotype. V gene TRBV6-1 combines with J gene TRBJ2-2, with 10 bases matching TRBD1. Germline CDR1 is MNHNS and CDR2 is SASEGT. V shed 4 bases, J shed 9 bases, and the junction held 8 bases outside the gene matches. The CDR3 contains 15 residues. CDR3 sequence (DNA): TGTGCCAGCAGTGGGAGCGGACAGGGGGTTAGGGAGCTGTTTTTT. Translating gives CASSGSGQGVRELFF.

This clonotype was observed a few times. In DNA, the CDR3 is TGCAGTGCTAGAGATGAGTTGGATACGCAGTATTTT. Translation: CSARDELDTQYF. The chain uses TRBV20-1 and TRBJ2-3; D gene ambiguous. Germline V gene data show CDR1 as DFQATT and CDR2 as SNEGSKA (reference sequence). The CDR3 is 12 amino acids. Trimming cost V 0 bases and J 6 bases, with 7 bases left between them.

The rearrangement joins TRBV4-1 to TRBJ2-1, with 11 nucleotides matching TRBD2. Per the germline V gene, CDR1 is MGHRA and CDR2 is YSYEKL. This CDR3 has 17 amino acids. V lost 1 base, J lost 3 bases, and 5 bases stayed unmatched. In DNA form, the CDR3 reads TGCGCCAGCAGCCAAGTTAGCGGGGGGGCTTTCTACAATGAGCAGTTCTTC. It encodes CASSQVSGGAFYNEQFF.

The table lists this clonotype with a few counts. The CDR3 protein is CASSPPPGGIPYNEQFF. CDR3 DNA sequence: TGTGCCAGCAGCCCCCCACCCGGGGGGATCCCTTACAATGAGCAGTTCTTC. This chain joins TRBV3-1 and TRBJ2-1; 7 bases map to TRBD2. Unmatched junction bases numbered 13, after V lost 4 bases and J lost 4 bases. The CDR3 totals 17 residues. CDR1 and CDR2 (germline): LGHDT, YNNKEL (reference sequence).

This clonotype was counted only a few times. The chain recombines TRBV5-6 with TRBJ2-1; the D gene is possibly TRBD2 (7 bases). Germline loops: CDR1 SGHDT, CDR2 YYEEEE. There are 15 residues in the CDR3. Trimming took 2 bases from V and 6 from J, leaving 15 bases between them. CDR3 DNA: TGTGCCAGCAGCTTACGGGGGGCCGCTCTCAATGAGCAGTTCTTC. This sequence encodes CASSLRGAALNEQFF.

The V call is TRBV29-1, the J call TRBJ2-3; D perhaps matches TRBD2 (6 bases). The CDR3 is 16 residues long. Trimming left V 6 bases short and J 0 bases short, with 19 bases between. The germline V gene has CDR1 SQVTM and CDR2 ANQGSEA. The CDR3 spells CSVQTKGLISTDTQYF. CDR3 in DNA: TGCAGCGTCCAGACAAAGGGACTTATCAGCACAGATACGCAGTATTTT.

The genes are TRBV6-6 and TRBJ2-5; 9 bases are a match to TRBD1. Trimming removed 6 bases from V and 3 bases from J; junction bases left unmatched: 2. The CDR3 is made up of 13 amino acids. Germline lookup yields CDR1 MNHNY and CDR2 SVGAGI (reference sequence). The CDR3 DNA reads TGTGCCAGCAGACGGACAGGGGAAGAGACCCAGTACTTC. Its protein product is CASRRTGEETQYF.

This clonotype was seen many times. One end of the junction fails to match germline, which may point to a read error. This chain uses TRBV7-6 with TRBJ1-6; a weak D match, TRBD1 (5 bases). The CDR3 sequence is 17 residues long. Germline CDR1 SGHVS, CDR2 FNYEAQ. The CDR3 DNA follows: TGTGCCAGCAGCTTAATGTCCGGACAAGGGGTGAATTCATCCCTCCACTTT. The encoded protein is CASSLMSGQGVNSSLHF.

This clonotype was detected ten times or more. The chain couples TRBV5-1 to TRBJ1-2; 8 positions agree with TRBD1. Germline values: CDR1 SGHRS, CDR2 YFSETQ. J gave up 8 bases and V 3 bases, and 9 bases lay outside the gene matches. The CDR3 is 14 residues long. The CDR3 coding sequence is TGCGCCAGCAGCTCAACGACAGGGGCGGAAGGCTACACCTTC. It is translated as CASSSTTGAEGYTF. Variable domain in full (rest from reference TRBV5-1 and TRBJ1-2): KAGVTQTPRYLIKTRGQQVTLSCSPISGHRSVSWYQQTPGQGLQFLFEYFSETQRNKGNFPGRFSGRQFSNSRSEMNVSTLELGDSALYLCASSSTTGAEGYTFGSGTRLTVV.

This clonotype was detected a few times. The chain carries TRBV5-1 and TRBJ2-5, with 10 nucleotides matching TRBD1. The V gene end was trimmed by 4 bases and the J gene end by 3 bases; junction bases not matched to a gene: 3. This CDR3 spans 14 amino acids. Germline V gene sequence: CDR1 SGHRS, CDR2 YFSETQ. As DNA, the CDR3 is TGCGCCAGCAGCCCGGGACAGGGGAAAGAGACCCAGTACTTC. The encoded protein is CASSPGQGKETQYF.

This clonotype was detected only a few times. V and J are TRBV18 and TRBJ2-4; a weak D match, TRBD1 (6 bases). CDR3 length equals 15 residues. Trimming took off 1 base at V and 4 bases at J, with 11 bases between the two ends. Germline CDR1 is KGHSH and CDR2 is LQKENI. CDR3 protein: CASSPREGQKNIQYF. The CDR3 coding sequence is TGTGCCAGCTCACCACGGGAAGGACAGAAAAACATTCAGTACTTC.

The CDR3 sequence is CSVPRNPGRSSSYNEQFF. CDR3 nucleotides: TGCAGCGTTCCCCGCAACCCCGGACGGTCAAGCTCCTACAATGAGCAGTTCTTC. The V call is TRBV29-1, the J call TRBJ2-1, with unresolved D. Germline CDR1 reads SQVTM; CDR2 reads ANQGSEA. Trimming pared 5 bases from V and 0 bases from J, leaving 23 bases between. CDR3 length: 18 amino acids.

The J gene is TRBJ2-1, the V gene TRBV7-2; possible D gene TRBD1, 6 bases. This CDR3 contains 14 residues. The germline V and J ends were trimmed by 3 bases and 6 bases, with 12 bases remaining between them. From germline, CDR1 is SGHTA and CDR2 FQGNSA. The CDR3 sequence: CASSFLQGGNEQFF. CDR3 sequence (DNA): TGTGCCAGCAGCTTCTTACAGGGTGGCAATGAGCAGTTCTTC.